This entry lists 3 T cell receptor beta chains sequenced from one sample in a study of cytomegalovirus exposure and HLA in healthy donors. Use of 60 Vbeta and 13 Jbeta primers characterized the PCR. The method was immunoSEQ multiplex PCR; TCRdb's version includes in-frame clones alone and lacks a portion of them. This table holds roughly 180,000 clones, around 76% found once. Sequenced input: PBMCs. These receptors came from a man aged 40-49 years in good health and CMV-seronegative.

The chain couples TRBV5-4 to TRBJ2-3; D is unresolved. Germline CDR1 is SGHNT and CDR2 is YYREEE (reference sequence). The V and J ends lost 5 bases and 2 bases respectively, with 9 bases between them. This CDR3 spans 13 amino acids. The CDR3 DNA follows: TGTGCCAGCAGACTACATAACACAGATACGCAGTATTTT. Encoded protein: CASRLHNTDTQYF.

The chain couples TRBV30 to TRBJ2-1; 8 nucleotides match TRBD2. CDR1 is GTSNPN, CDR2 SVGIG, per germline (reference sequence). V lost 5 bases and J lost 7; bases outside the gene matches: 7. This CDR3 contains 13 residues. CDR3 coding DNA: TGTGCCTGGCAGGGACTAGTAAGGAATGAGCAGTTCTTC. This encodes CAWQGLVRNEQFF.

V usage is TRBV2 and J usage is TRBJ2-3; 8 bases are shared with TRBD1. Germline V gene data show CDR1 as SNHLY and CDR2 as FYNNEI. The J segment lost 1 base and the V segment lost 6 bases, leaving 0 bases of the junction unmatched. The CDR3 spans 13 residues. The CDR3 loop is CASRDRGTDTQYF. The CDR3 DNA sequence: TGTGCCAGCAGGGACAGGGGCACAGATACGCAGTATTTT.